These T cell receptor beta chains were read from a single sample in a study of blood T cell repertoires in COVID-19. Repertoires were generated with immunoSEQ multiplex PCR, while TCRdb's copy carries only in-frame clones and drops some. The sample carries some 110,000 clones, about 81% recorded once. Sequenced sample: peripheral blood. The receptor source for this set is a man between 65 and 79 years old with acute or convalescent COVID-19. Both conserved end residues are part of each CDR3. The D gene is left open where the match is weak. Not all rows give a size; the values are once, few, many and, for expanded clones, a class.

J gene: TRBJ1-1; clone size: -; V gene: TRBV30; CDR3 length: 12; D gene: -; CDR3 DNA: TGTGCCTTAGACAGATCGAACACTGAAGCTTTCTTT; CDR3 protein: CALDRSNTEAFF
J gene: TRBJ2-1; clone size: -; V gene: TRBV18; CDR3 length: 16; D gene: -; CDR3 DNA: TGTGCCAGCTCACCACCGATAGCGTCATCCTACAATGAGCAGTTCTTC; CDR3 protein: CASSPPIASSYNEQFF
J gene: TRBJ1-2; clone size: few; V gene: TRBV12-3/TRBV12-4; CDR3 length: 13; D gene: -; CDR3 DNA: TGTGCCAGCAGTCCGGACGGGGACTATGGCTACACCTTC; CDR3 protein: CASSPDGDYGYTF
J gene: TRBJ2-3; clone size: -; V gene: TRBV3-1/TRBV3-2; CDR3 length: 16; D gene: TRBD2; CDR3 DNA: TGTGCCAGCAGCCCCCTGGGCGGGAGAGGCACAGATACGCAGTATTTT; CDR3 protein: CASSPLGGRGTDTQYF
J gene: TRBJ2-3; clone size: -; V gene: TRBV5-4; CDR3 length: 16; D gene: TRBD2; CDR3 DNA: TGTGCCAGCAGCTCTGGACTAGCGCCCGGCACAGATACGCAGTATTTT; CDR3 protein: CASSSGLAPGTDTQYF
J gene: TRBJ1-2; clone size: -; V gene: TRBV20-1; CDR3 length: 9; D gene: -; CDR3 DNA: TGCAGTGTTGGAGATGGCTACACCTTC; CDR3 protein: CSVGDGYTF
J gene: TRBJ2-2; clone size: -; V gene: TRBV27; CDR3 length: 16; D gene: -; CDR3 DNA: TGTGCCAGCAGCCGACCGTTGGGGCCACTCACCGGGGAGCTGTTTTTT; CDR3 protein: CASSRPLGPLTGELFF
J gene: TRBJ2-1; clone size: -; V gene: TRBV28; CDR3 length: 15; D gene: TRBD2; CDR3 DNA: TGTGCCAGCAGTGGCCTAGCGGTGGGATACAATGAGCAGTTCTTC; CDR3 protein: CASSGLAVGYNEQFF
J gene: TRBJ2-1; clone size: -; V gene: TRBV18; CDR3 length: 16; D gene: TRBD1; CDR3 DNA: TGTGCCAGCTCACCACCAGCGGGACAGGGTGTATATGAGCAGTTCTTC; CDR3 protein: CASSPPAGQGVYEQFF
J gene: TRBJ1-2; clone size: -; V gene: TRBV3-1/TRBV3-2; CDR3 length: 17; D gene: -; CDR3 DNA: TGTGCCAGCAGCCCTCGGACAGCTTCCCAAACAAAGGGGGGCTACACCTTC; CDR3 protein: CASSPRTASQTKGGYTF
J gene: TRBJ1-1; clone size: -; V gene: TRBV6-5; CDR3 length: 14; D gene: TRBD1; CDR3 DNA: TGTGCCAGCACATGGGACAGGGGGAACACTGAAGCTTTCTTT; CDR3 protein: CASTWDRGNTEAFF
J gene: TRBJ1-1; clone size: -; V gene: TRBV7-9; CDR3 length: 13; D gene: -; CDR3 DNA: TGTGCCAGCAGCCAAAAAACTAACACTGAAGCTTTCTTT; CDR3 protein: CASSQKTNTEAFF
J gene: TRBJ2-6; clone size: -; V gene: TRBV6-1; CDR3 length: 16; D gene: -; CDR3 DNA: TGTGCCAGCAGTGCTCGGGCAGGGGCCGGGGCCAACGTCCTGACTTTC; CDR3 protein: CASSARAGAGANVLTF
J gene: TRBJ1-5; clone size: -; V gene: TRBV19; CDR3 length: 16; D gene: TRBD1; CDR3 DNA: TGTGCCAGTAGTAGAGGATTCCAGGGGGCGGGGCAGCCCCAGCATTTT; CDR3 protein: CASSRGFQGAGQPQHF
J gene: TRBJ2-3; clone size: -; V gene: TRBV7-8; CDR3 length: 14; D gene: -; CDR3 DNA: TGTGCCAGCTGCAAACAGGGTTTCGTGGATACGCAGTATTTT; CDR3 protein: CASCKQGFVDTQYF
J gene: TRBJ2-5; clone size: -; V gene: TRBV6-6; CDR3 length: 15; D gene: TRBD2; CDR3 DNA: TGTGCCAGCTCGTTAGTAGCGGGGTTCCAAGAGACCCAGTACTTC; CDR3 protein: CASSLVAGFQETQYF
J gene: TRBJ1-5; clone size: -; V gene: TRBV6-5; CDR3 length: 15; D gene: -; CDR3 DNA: TGTGCCAGCAGGTATGGCCTCACCAAGTATCAGCCCCAGCATTTT; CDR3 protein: CASRYGLTKYQPQHF
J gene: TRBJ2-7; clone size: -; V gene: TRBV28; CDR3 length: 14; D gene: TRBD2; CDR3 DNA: TGTGCCAGCAGTCCCCCTGGACTAGCCTACGAGCAGTACTTC; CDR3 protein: CASSPPGLAYEQYF
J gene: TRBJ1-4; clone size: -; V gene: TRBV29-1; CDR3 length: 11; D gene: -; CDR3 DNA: TGCAGCATTCATTACAGTGAAAAACTGTTTTTT; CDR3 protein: CSIHYSEKLFF
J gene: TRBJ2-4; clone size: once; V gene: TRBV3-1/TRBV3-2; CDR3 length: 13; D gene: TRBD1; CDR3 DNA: TGTGCCAGCAGCCAAACAGGGGGAGGCATTCAGTACTTC; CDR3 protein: CASSQTGGGIQYF
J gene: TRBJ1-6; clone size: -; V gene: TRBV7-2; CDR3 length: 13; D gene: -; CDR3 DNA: TGTGCCAGCACCCGAGGGGGGGATTCACCCCTCCACTTT; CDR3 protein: CASTRGGDSPLHF
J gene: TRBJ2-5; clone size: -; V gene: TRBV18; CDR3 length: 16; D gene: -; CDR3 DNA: TGTGCCAGCTCACCACCGAGTGCGGGATTAGAAGAGACCCAGTACTTC; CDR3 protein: CASSPPSAGLEETQYF
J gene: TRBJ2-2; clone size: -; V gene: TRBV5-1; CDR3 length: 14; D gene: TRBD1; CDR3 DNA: TGCGCCAGCAGCATAGGACAGGTGGCCGGGGAGCTGTTTTTT; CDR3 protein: CASSIGQVAGELFF
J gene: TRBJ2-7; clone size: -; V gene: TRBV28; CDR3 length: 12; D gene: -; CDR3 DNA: TGTGCCAGCAGTTTCTTAGAGTACGAGCAGTACTTC; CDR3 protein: CASSFLEYEQYF
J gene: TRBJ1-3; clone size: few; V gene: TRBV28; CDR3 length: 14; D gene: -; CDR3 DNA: TGTGCCAGCATCCTCCGGGGGGCTGGAAACACCATATATTTT; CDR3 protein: CASILRGAGNTIYF
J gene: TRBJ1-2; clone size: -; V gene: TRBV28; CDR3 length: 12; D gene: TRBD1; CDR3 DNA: TGTGCCAGCGGACAGGTTGGCTATGGCTACACCTTC; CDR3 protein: CASGQVGYGYTF
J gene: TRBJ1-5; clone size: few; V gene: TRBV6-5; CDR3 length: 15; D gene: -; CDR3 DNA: TGTGCCAGCAGTTTTGGGGGGGGAGGCAATCAGCCCCAGCATTTT; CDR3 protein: CASSFGGGGNQPQHF
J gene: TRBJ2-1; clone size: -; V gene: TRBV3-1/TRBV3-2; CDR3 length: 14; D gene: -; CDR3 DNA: TGTGCCAGCAGCCAAGCGAGGGCCCTCAATGAGCAGTTCTTC; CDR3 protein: CASSQARALNEQFF
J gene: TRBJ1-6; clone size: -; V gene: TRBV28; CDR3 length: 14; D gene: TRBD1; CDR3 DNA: TGTGCCAGCAGTCGGGGACAGTATAATTCACCCCTCCACTTT; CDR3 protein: CASSRGQYNSPLHF
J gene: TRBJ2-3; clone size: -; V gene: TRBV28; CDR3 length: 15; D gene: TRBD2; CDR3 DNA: TGTGCCAGCAGGGAATCCGGACTAGCGGGAAACACGCAGTATTTT; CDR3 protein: CASRESGLAGNTQYF
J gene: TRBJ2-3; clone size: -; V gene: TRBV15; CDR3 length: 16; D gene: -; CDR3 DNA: TGTGCCACCAGCATAGGAGGAGGGCCGCTTCGAGATACGCAGTATTTT; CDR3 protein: CATSIGGGPLRDTQYF